The 4 T cell receptor beta chains below come from one sample, sequenced in a study of shared clonotypes between healthy human individuals. Sequencing was performed with immunoSEQ multiplex PCR; in TCRdb, only in-frame clones are kept and a portion is missing. Among millions of clones listed, roughly 93% were seen once. Sequenced material: naive CD4+ T cells from PBMCs. Described subset: CD45RA+ positively selected. Every receptor here comes from a man aged 18 to 30 in good health. Some clones in this sample may be carry-over from other donors' samples.

The chain carries TRBV4-1 and TRBJ1-5; D uncertain. Germline CDR1 MGHRA, CDR2 YSYEKL. This CDR3 is built from 13 residues. V was shortened by 5 bases and J by 5 bases, with 10 bases between the two germline ends. CDR3: CASSSGGDQPQHF. The DNA of the CDR3 is TGCGCCAGCAGCTCAGGCGGGGATCAGCCCCAGCATTTT.

The gene calls are TRBV10-3 and TRBJ2-3; TRBD2 agrees at 9 bases. With V trimmed by 3 bases and J by 6 bases, 4 bases remained unmatched. Germline CDR1 and CDR2: ENHRY and SYGVKD. The length of the CDR3 is 14 residues. CDR3 sequence: CAISDVAGADTQYF. In nucleotides, the CDR3 is TGTGCCATCAGTGATGTAGCGGGAGCGGATACGCAGTATTTT.

This clone was seen only once. This rearrangement joins TRBV28 to TRBJ2-1; D not certain. V was cut by 5 bases and J by 10 bases, with 12 bases left in between. Germline values: CDR1 MDHEN, CDR2 SYDVKM. The length of the CDR3 is 12 residues. CDR3 nucleotide sequence: TGTGCCAGCAGTACTGTCTTGGGGGAGCAGTTCTTC. Residues: CASSTVLGEQFF.

The V gene is TRBV5-4, the J gene TRBJ2-2; 7 nucleotides align to TRBD1. CDR1 is SGHNT and CDR2 is YYREEE in the germline V gene (reference sequence). This CDR3 region has 15 residues. With V trimmed by 4 bases and J by 4 bases, 7 bases remained unmatched. DNA of the CDR3: TGTGCCAGCAGCCATAAGGGACAGACCACCGGGGAGCTGTTTTTT. Its protein is CASSHKGQTTGELFF.